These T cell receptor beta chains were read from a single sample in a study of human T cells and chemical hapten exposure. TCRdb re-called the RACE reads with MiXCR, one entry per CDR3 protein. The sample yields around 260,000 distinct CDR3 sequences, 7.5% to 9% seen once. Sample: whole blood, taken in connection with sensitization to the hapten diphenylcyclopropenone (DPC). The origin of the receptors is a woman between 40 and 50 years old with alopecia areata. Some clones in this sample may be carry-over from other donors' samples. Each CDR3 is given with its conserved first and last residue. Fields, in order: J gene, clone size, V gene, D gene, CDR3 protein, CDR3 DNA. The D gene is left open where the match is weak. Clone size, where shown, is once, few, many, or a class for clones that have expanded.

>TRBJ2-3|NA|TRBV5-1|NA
CASSLGPGDIGTDTQYF
TGCGCCAGCAGCTTGGGACCAGGTGACATTGGTACAGATACGCAGTATTTT
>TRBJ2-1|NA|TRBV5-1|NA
CASSLRQGIGNEQFF
TGCGCCAGCAGCTTGAGGCAGGGAATAGGCAATGAGCAGTTCTTC
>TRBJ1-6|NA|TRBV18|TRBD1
CASSLGRGQNSPLHF
TGTGCCAGCTCCCTAGGGAGGGGACAGAATTCACCCCTCCACTTT
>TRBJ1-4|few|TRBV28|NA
CASSLRRGNEKLFF
TGTGCCAGCAGTTTAAGGAGAGGAAATGAAAAACTGTTTTTT
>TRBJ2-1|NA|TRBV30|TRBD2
CAWSGLAGDEQFF
TGTGCCTGGAGTGGGCTAGCGGGAGATGAGCAGTTCTTC
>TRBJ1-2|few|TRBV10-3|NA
CAISEPTNGYGYTF
TGTGCCATCAGTGAACCAACTAATGGGTATGGCTACACCTTC
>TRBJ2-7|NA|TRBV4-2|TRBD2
CASSQREGKQYF
TGTGCCAGCAGCCAACGGGAGGGAAAGCAGTACTTC
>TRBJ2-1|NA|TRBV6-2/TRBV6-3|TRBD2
CASSFTPSGRFHNEQFF
TGTGCCAGCAGCTTTACCCCTAGCGGGAGGTTTCACAATGAGCAGTTCTTC
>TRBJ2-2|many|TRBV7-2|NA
CASSLGGGTTGELFF
TGTGCCAGCAGCTTAGGCGGAGGGACCACCGGGGAGCTGTTTTTT
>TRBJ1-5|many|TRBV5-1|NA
CASSLPGEVQPQHF
TGCGCCAGCAGCTTGCCAGGGGAAGTGCAGCCCCAGCATTTT
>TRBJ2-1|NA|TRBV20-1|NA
CSAPLAASSYNEQFF
TGCAGTGCCCCCTTAGCGGCCAGCTCCTACAATGAGCAGTTCTTC
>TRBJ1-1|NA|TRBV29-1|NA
CSVEDLAGVEAFF
TGCAGCGTTGAAGATCTGGCCGGGGTTGAAGCTTTCTTT
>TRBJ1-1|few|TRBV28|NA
CASYDRSITEAFF
TGTGCCAGCTACGACAGGTCTATAACTGAAGCTTTCTTT
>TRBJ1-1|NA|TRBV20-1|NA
CSARGAGPNTEAFF
TGCAGTGCTAGAGGCGCCGGGCCGAACACTGAAGCTTTCTTT
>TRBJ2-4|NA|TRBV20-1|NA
CSARLQAVAKNIQYF
TGCAGTGCTAGACTCCAGGCGGTAGCCAAAAACATTCAGTACTTC
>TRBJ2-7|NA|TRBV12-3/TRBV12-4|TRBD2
CASSLWGLGAYEQYF
TGTGCCAGCAGTTTGTGGGGACTAGGGGCCTACGAGCAGTACTTC
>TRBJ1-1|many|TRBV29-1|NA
CSVDGVSNTEAFF
TGCAGCGTTGATGGCGTATCGAACACTGAAGCTTTCTTT
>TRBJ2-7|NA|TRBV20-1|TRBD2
CSAGTSGYEQYF
TGCAGTGCTGGGACTAGCGGCTACGAGCAGTACTTC